This T cell receptor beta chain comes out of a study of T cells in Graves' hyperthyroidism and ophthalmopathy. PBMCs stemmed from about 9.7 ml fresh peripheral blood. Regions amplified from RNA transcripts were the TCR beta CDR3 regions. The HTBI set primed first-round TCR CDR3 RT-PCR. TCRdb reanalysed the multiplex PCR reads using MiXCR and keeps one entry per CDR3 protein. The sample contains 500,000 to 700,000 distinct CDR3 sequences, 16% of which appear only once. The sample holds a few counts of this clonotype. Its target is not known. Study observations and caveats: Ophthalmopathy prediction by the model preceded onset by a median about 6.8 months.

The germline CDR1 and CDR2 sequences are LNHDA and SQIVND (reference sequence). V shed 1 base and J shed 5 bases, with 11 bases lying between them. This CDR3 comprises 15 residues. The chain combines TRBV19 with TRBJ2-2, with D tentatively TRBD2 (6 bases). The TCR originated in a woman aged 18-29 years with Graves' hyperthyroidism. The sample consisted of blood. CDR3 region: CASSIVRGETGELFF. In DNA, the CDR3 is TGTGCCAGTAGTATAGTTCGCGGGGAAACCGGGGAGCTGTTTTTT.